This TCR beta chain stems from a study of blood T cell repertoires in COVID-19. Whole-study context: The study drew acute and convalescent COVID-19 samples from the United States, Italy and Spain. T cells, B-cell-depleted T cells, or PBMCs supplied cDNA or gDNA.

The data were produced by immunoSEQ multiplex PCR, yet TCRdb's version contains in-frame clones alone and is incomplete. Here the sample spans 200,000 to 250,000 clones, about 85% being singletons. Germline values: CDR1 MDHEN, CDR2 SYDVKM. The CDR3 is 15 amino acids. J was trimmed by 1 base and V by 5 bases; bases with no gene match: 3. Sequencing input: peripheral blood. This clonotype was sampled from a man aged 45 to 65 who had recovered from COVID-19. The V call is TRBV28, the J call TRBJ1-3, with 9 positions matching TRBD1. CDR3 coding DNA: TGTGCCAGCAGTCTACAGGGGGCTTCTGGAAACACCATATATTTT. Translating gives CASSLQGASGNTIYF.